A selection of T cell receptor beta chains follows, all from one sample in a study of blood T cell repertoires in COVID-19. Data came from immunoSEQ multiplex PCR; TCRdb stores just in-frame clones and leaves some out. The sample holds more than 150,000 clones, 84% seen once. The sample taken for sequencing was peripheral blood. The receptor set was obtained from a man between 18 and 29 years old with active or convalescent COVID-19. Each CDR3 is given with its conserved first and last residue. The D gene is left open where the match is weak. Clone size is shown for a subset of rows, as once, few, many or a class of expanded clone.

J gene | D gene | V gene | clone size | CDR3 protein | CDR3 DNA
TRBJ2-5 | TRBD1 | TRBV18 | NA | CASSPPVKGALTRETQYF | TGTGCCAGCTCACCACCGGTTAAGGGGGCTCTAACGAGAGAGACCCAGTACTTC
TRBJ2-7 | NA | TRBV7-9 | NA | CASSISGGLSYEQYF | TGTGCCAGCAGCATTAGCGGCGGACTCTCCTACGAGCAGTACTTC
TRBJ1-4 | TRBD1 | TRBV15 | few | CATSREQGNEKLFF | TGTGCCACCAGCAGAGAACAGGGGAACGAAAAACTGTTTTTT
TRBJ2-3 | NA | TRBV24-1 | once | CATSTAVGDTQYF | TGTGCCACCAGTACCGCGGTGGGAGATACGCAGTATTTT
TRBJ2-7 | NA | TRBV4-2 | few | CASSQGITASYEQYF | TGTGCCAGCAGCCAAGGGATCACAGCCTCCTACGAGCAGTACTTC
TRBJ2-7 | NA | TRBV19 | NA | CASSIGTAGGQYF | TGTGCCAGTAGTATAGGGACAGCCGGCGGGCAGTACTTC
TRBJ2-7 | TRBD1 | TRBV11-3 | once | CASSQGQTYEQYF | TGTGCCAGCAGCCAGGGACAGACTTACGAGCAGTACTTC
TRBJ2-7 | TRBD1 | TRBV7-9 | NA | CASSQIRTGSYEQYF | TGTGCCAGCAGCCAAATACGGACAGGGAGCTACGAGCAGTACTTC
TRBJ2-3 | TRBD1 | TRBV11-3 | few | CASSPGQATDTQYF | TGTGCCAGCAGCCCGGGACAGGCCACAGATACGCAGTATTTT
TRBJ2-2 | TRBD1 | TRBV10-3 | NA | CASRDGQGTGELFF | TGTGCCTCCCGAGACGGACAGGGTACCGGGGAGCTGTTTTTT
TRBJ2-2 | NA | TRBV28 | once | CASSPISRVAGELFF | TGTGCCAGCAGCCCTATCTCCCGGGTTGCCGGGGAGCTGTTTTTT
TRBJ2-7 | NA | TRBV19 | NA | CASRDSRGRYEQYF | TGTGCCAGTAGGGACTCCAGGGGTAGATACGAGCAGTACTTC
TRBJ1-6 | NA | TRBV12-5 | NA | CASGQGTIGSPLHF | TGTGCTAGTGGGCAGGGGACCATTGGTTCACCCCTCCACTTT
TRBJ2-1 | TRBD2 | TRBV11-2 | NA | CASSLALSGGRFF | TGTGCCAGCAGCTTAGCATTAAGCGGGGGTCGGTTCTTC
TRBJ2-1 | NA | TRBV6-2/TRBV6-3 | NA | CASSYGVDSQNEQFF | TGTGCCAGCAGTTACGGGGTGGACAGTCAAAATGAGCAGTTCTTC